The next 26 T cell receptor beta chains were all read from a single sample in a study of OX40 agonist ivuxolimab in advanced cancers. Assay used: immunoSEQ multiplex PCR; TCRdb lists only in-frame clones, some missing. The sample shows about 78,000 clones, around 87% of them seen only once. Sample: CD4+ or CD8+ T cells sorted from blood, taken in a trial of the OX40 agonist ivuxolimab. Receptor source: an adult with an advanced solid tumor such as melanoma, head and neck, liver or kidney cancer.

The genes are TRBV6-5 and TRBJ2-7; 9 nucleotides align to TRBD2. Trimming took 8 bases from V and 3 from J; bases not matched to a gene: 11. The CDR3 extends over 15 amino acids. Germline lookup yields CDR1 MNHEY and CDR2 SVGAGI. CDR3 region: CASVGASAGGYEQYF. The CDR3 coding sequence is TGTGCCAGCGTAGGGGCATCAGCGGGAGGCTACGAGCAGTACTTC.

The V call is TRBV2, the J call TRBJ2-1; D gene ambiguous. The CDR3 contains 14 residues. Trimming removed 4 bases from V and 8 bases from J, with 15 bases in between. CDR1 SNHLY and CDR2 FYNNEI come from the germline V gene. CDR3 residues: CASSGVSNAHEQFF. Here the CDR3 DNA reads TGTGCCAGCAGTGGGGTGTCAAACGCCCATGAGCAGTTCTTC.

The chain combines TRBV18 with TRBJ2-5; D is perhaps TRBD1 (6 bases). In germline, CDR1 is KGHSH, CDR2 LQKENI. Trimming shortened V by 0 bases and J by 2 bases, and 10 bases separated the two germline ends. This CDR3 has 15 residues. DNA for the CDR3: TGTGCCAGCTCACCACCCCGGGACATACAAGAGACCCAGTACTTC. Its translation: CASSPPRDIQETQYF.

J is TRBJ1-5 and V is TRBV27; unclear D gene. CDR1 is MNHEY and CDR2 is SMNVEV in the germline V gene (reference sequence). CDR3 length equals 13 residues. The ends were cut back, 1 base at V and 7 bases at J, with 8 bases in the middle. The chain's CDR3 is CASSLLSGQPQHF. The CDR3 nucleotides are TGTGCCAGCAGTTTATTGTCGGGACAGCCCCAGCATTTT.

In this sample, this clone turned up once. The same CDR3 arises from other DNA sequences in this sample as well. The chain joins TRBV5-1 to TRBJ2-2, with a possible D match to TRBD2 (7 bases). The CDR3 is 16 residues long. V lost 3 bases and J 4 bases, leaving 16 bases between the germline ends. Germline V gene sequence: CDR1 SGHRS, CDR2 YFSETQ. CDR3 loop: CASSYGGGGVTGELFF. The CDR3 DNA reads TGCGCCAGCAGCTACGGGGGAGGGGGGGTCACCGGGGAGCTGTTTTTT. The full variable domain, in which reference TRBV5-1 and TRBJ2-2 provide the parts outside the CDR3, is KAGVTQTPRYLIKTRGQQVTLSCSPISGHRSVSWYQQTPGQGLQFLFEYFSETQRNKGNFPGRFSGRQFSNSRSEMNVSTLELGDSALYLCASSYGGGGVTGELFFGEGSRLTVL.

The chain carries TRBV4-1 and TRBJ2-7, with 10 bases fitting TRBD2. The V gene's germline CDR1 is MGHRA and CDR2 YSYEKL. This CDR3 is 15 amino acids long. V dropped 1 base and J dropped 5; count of bases not matched to a gene: 5. The CDR3 DNA reads as TGCGCCAGCAGCCAAGTTTTCCTAGCGGGAGACGAGCAGTACTTC. It specifies CASSQVFLAGDEQYF.

The chain couples TRBV18 to TRBJ2-3; possible D gene TRBD2, 5 bases. Germline CDR1 KGHSH, CDR2 LQKENI. The CDR3 has 13 amino acids. The V end lost 2 bases, the J end lost 4 bases, and 7 bases lay between the germline ends. The CDR3: CASSPIGADTQYF. CDR3 nucleotides: TGTGCCAGCTCACCAATCGGGGCAGATACGCAGTATTTT.

V usage is TRBV28 and J usage is TRBJ2-3; no clear D. V lost 4 bases and J lost 6, with 5 bases in between. CDR1 and CDR2 from the germline V gene are MDHEN and SYDVKM. The CDR3 is made up of 11 amino acids. CDR3 residues: CASSSTDTQYF. Here the CDR3 DNA reads TGTGCCAGCAGTTCGACGGATACGCAGTATTTT.

Regarding this clone: One end of the junction does not line up with germline, which may come from a read error. The rearrangement links TRBV4-2 to TRBJ2-2; D is uncertain. The CDR3 is 16 residues long. Germline CDR1 reads LGHNA; CDR2 reads YNFKEQ. The CDR3 region is CASSQETNSNSGELFF. The CDR3 DNA is TGTGCCAGCAGCCAAGAAACGAACTCGAACTCCGGGGAGCTGTTTTTT.

This chain connects TRBV18 to TRBJ2-7; D might be TRBD1 or TRBD2, each matching 5 bases. Germline CDR1 KGHSH, CDR2 LQKENI. CDR3 length: 14 amino acids. Between the trimmed V and J ends, which lost 2 bases and 4 bases, there was a span of 12 bases. The CDR3 sequence: CASSPGGTFYEQYF. The CDR3 nucleotides are TGTGCCAGCTCACCAGGGGGAACCTTTTACGAGCAGTACTTC.

This chain links TRBV4-1 with TRBJ1-4; the match to TRBD1 covers 9 bases. V was clipped by 3 bases and J by 7 bases; unmatched bases: 6. Germline loops: CDR1 MGHRA, CDR2 YSYEKL. This CDR3 has 15 residues. The CDR3 sequence: CASSHNGQGSEKLFF. The CDR3 nucleotides read TGCGCCAGCAGCCATAACGGACAGGGGAGTGAAAAACTGTTTTTT.

The chain has TRBV5-6 and TRBJ1-2; 9 bases map to TRBD1. The CDR3 runs 12 residues. Looked up from germline, CDR1 is SGHDT and CDR2 is YYEEEE. With V trimmed by 3 bases and J by 8 bases, 2 bases remained unmatched. This chain's CDR3 is CASSWDREGYTF. CDR3 nucleotides: TGTGCCAGCAGCTGGGACAGGGAAGGCTACACCTTC.

This clone was seen a few times. The chain recombines TRBV6-1 with TRBJ2-7; 10 bases fit TRBD1. With V trimmed by 2 bases and J by 2 bases, 3 bases remained unmatched. The CDR3 is 15 residues long. Germline CDR1 is MNHNS and CDR2 is SASEGT. Written as DNA, the CDR3 is TGTGCCAGCAGTGAATTCGGGACAGGGGCCTACGAGCAGTACTTC. This sequence encodes CASSEFGTGAYEQYF.

The J gene is TRBJ2-5, the V gene TRBV7-2; D is undetermined. Trimming left V 5 bases short and J 4 bases short, with 8 bases between. CDR1 is SGHTA and CDR2 is FQGNSA in the germline V gene. The CDR3 is 12 amino acids. The CDR3, as DNA: TGTGCCAGCAGCCCTAATGGAGAGACCCAGTACTTC. It translates to CASSPNGETQYF.

This clone was observed a single time. This chain joins TRBV6-1 and TRBJ2-7, with a tentative D call TRBD2 (5 bases). V lost 7 bases and J lost 3, with 10 bases in between. Per the germline V gene, CDR1 is MNHNS and CDR2 is SASEGT. This CDR3 region has 12 residues. CDR3 region: CASTGNYYEQYF. DNA of the CDR3: TGTGCCAGCACCGGGAATTACTACGAGCAGTACTTC.

The rearrangement uses TRBV7-8 and TRBJ1-2; no clear D gene. The CDR3 totals 13 residues. The V gene's germline CDR1 is SGHVS and CDR2 FQNEAQ. Trimming removed 5 bases at V and 7 bases at J, with 14 bases between. The DNA of the CDR3 is TGTGCCAGCAGCACGGACGCTTGGGGTGGCTACACCTTC. This encodes CASSTDAWGGYTF.

The V and J genes are TRBV2 and TRBJ2-6; TRBD2 agrees at 8 bases. Germline loops: CDR1 SNHLY, CDR2 FYNNEI. Losses at the gene ends were 4 bases for V and 3 bases for J; bases not matched to a gene: 2. The CDR3 consists of 15 residues. As DNA, the CDR3 is TGTGCCAGCAGTGGTAGCGGGATTGGGGCCAACGTCCTGACTTTC. Amino acids: CASSGSGIGANVLTF.

V gene TRBV7-6 combines with J gene TRBJ1-4, with D hard to call. V lost 2 bases and J 0 bases, leaving 10 bases between the germline ends. CDR1 is SGHVS and CDR2 is FNYEAQ in the germline V gene. The CDR3 contains 16 residues. The CDR3 DNA sequence: TGTGCCAGCAGCTTATGGGCAGCCCCAACTAATGAAAAACTGTTTTTT. Its translation: CASSLWAAPTNEKLFF.

The V and J genes are TRBV18 and TRBJ2-1; D is undetermined. V was pared by 0 bases and J by 0 bases, with 6 bases between. Germline V CDR1 and CDR2: KGHSH, LQKENI. The CDR3 runs to 15 residues. In DNA, the CDR3 is TGTGCCAGCTCACCACCCAGAAACTCCTACAATGAGCAGTTCTTC. Amino acids: CASSPPRNSYNEQFF.

The chain combines TRBV5-4 with TRBJ2-4, with 14 bases matching TRBD2. The CDR3 totals 18 residues. Trimming removed 4 bases from V and 0 bases from J; junction bases left unmatched: 6. CDR1 is SGHNT, CDR2 YYREEE, per germline (reference sequence). The CDR3 spells CASSPGTSGSKAKNIQYF. CDR3 DNA sequence: TGTGCCAGCAGCCCAGGGACTAGCGGGAGTAAAGCCAAAAACATTCAGTACTTC. The full variable domain, its missing parts supplied by reference TRBV5-4 and TRBJ2-4, is ETGVTQSPTHLIKTRGQQVTLRCSSQSGHNTVSWYQQALGQGPQFIFQYYREEENGRGNFPPRFSGLQFPNYSSELNVNALELDDSALYLCASSPGTSGSKAKNIQYFGAGTRLSVL.

This rearrangement joins TRBV7-3 to TRBJ2-7; the match to TRBD2 covers 11 bases. CDR1 and CDR2 (germline): SGHTA, FQGTGA. The CDR3 is 13 residues long. Losses at the gene ends were 5 bases for V and 6 bases for J; bases not matched to a gene: 3. The CDR3 DNA sequence: TGTGCCAGCAGCGTTCTAGCGGGAGGCGAGCAGTACTTC. Amino acid sequence: CASSVLAGGEQYF.

The V gene is TRBV5-8, the J gene TRBJ2-1; no reliable D call. The CDR3 loop spans 13 amino acids. Germline values: CDR1 SGHTS, CDR2 YDEGEE. Between the trimmed V and J ends, which lost 6 bases and 10 bases, there was a span of 17 bases. The CDR3 protein is CASTNVGRQEQFF. CDR3 in DNA: TGTGCCAGCACTAACGTCGGGCGGCAGGAGCAGTTCTTC.

The CDR3 DNA is TGTGCCAGCAGCTTAATCGGATGGTTGGAGCAGTTCTTC. As protein: CASSLIGWLEQFF. The chain couples TRBV11-3 to TRBJ2-1; no definite D call. Germline V gene lookup returns CDR1 SGHNT and CDR2 YENEEA. The CDR3 consists of 13 residues. V shed 2 bases and J shed 10 bases, with 12 bases lying between them.

The chain couples TRBV6-1 to TRBJ2-1; TRBD1 might be the D (6 bases). Germline-derived CDR1 and CDR2 are MNHNS and SASEGT. This CDR3 is built from 12 residues. Trimming took 6 bases from V and 7 from J, leaving 10 bases between them. CDR3 DNA sequence: TGTGCCAGCAGAAGGACAGCGAATGAGCAGTTCTTC. Protein: CASRRTANEQFF.

The CDR3 DNA reads as TGTGCCAGCAGCTCCCTGGGCCTCTACGAGCAGTACTTC. Amino acids: CASSSLGLYEQYF. The rearrangement joins TRBV11-2 to TRBJ2-7; D gene ambiguous. Germline values: CDR1 SGHAT, CDR2 FQNNGV. The V gene lost 4 bases and the J gene lost 3 bases, with 10 bases spanning the gap. The CDR3 is 13 amino acids.

This clone showed up just once. The chain has TRBV4-3 and TRBJ2-3, with D unresolved. This CDR3 comprises 18 residues. V lost 0 bases and J 0 bases, leaving 16 bases between the germline ends. Per germline, CDR1 LGHNA and CDR2 YSLEER. CDR3 region: CASSQDPPSASSTDTQYF. The CDR3 nucleotides are TGCGCCAGCAGCCAAGATCCACCCTCAGCCTCTAGCACAGATACGCAGTATTTT.